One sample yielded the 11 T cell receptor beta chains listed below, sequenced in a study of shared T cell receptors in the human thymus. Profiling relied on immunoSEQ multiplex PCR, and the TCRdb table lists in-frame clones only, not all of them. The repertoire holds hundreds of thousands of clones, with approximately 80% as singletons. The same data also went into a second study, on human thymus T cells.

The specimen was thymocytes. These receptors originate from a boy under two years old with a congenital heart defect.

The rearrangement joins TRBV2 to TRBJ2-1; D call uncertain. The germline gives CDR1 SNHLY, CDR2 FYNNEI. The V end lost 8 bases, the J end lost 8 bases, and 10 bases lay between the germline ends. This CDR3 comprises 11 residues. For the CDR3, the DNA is TGTGCCAGCTACGAAGAGTATGAGCAGTTCTTC. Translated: CASYEEYEQFF.

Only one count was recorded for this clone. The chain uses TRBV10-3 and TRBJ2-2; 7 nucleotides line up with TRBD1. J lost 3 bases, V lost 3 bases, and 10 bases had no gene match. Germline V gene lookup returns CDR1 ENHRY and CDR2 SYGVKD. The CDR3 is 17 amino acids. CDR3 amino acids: CAISDPIGQDYTGELFF. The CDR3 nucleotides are TGTGCCATCAGTGACCCGATCGGACAGGATTACACCGGGGAGCTGTTTTTT.

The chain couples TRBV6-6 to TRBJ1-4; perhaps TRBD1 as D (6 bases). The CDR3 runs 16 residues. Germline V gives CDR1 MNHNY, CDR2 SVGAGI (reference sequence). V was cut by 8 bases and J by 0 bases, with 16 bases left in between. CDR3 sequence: CASVNGTSATNEKLFF. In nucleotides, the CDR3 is TGTGCCAGCGTCAATGGGACAAGTGCAACTAATGAAAAACTGTTTTTT.

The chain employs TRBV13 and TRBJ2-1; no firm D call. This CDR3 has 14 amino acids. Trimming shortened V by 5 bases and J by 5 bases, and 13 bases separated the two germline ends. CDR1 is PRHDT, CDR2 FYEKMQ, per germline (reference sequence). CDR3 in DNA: TGTGCCAGCAGCCTGGTCGCGGCGAACAATGAGCAGTTCTTC. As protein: CASSLVAANNEQFF.

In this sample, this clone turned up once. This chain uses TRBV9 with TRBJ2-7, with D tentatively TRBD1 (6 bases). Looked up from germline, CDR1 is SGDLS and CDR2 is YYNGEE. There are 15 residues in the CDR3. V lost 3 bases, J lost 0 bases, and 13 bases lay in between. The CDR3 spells CASSAQGLSSYEQYF. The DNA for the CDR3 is TGTGCCAGCAGCGCTCAGGGGTTGAGCTCCTACGAGCAGTACTTC. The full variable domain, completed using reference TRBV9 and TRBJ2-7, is DSGVTQTPKHLITATGQRVTLRCSPRSGDLSVYWYQQSLDQGLQFLIQYYNGEERAKGNILERFSAQQFPDLHSELNLSSLELGDSALYFCASSAQGLSSYEQYFGPGTRLTVT.

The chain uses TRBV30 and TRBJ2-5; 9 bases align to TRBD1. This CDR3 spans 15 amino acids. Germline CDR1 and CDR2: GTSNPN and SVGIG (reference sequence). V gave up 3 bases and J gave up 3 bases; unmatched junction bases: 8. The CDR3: CAWRPRDRGKETQYF. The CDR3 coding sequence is TGTGCCTGGAGACCTCGTGACAGGGGGAAAGAGACCCAGTACTTC.

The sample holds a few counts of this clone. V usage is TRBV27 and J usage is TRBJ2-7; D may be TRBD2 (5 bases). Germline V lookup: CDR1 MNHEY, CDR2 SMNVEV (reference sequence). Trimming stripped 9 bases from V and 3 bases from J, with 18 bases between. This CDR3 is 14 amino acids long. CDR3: CASSPGRLVYEQYF. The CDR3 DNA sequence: TGTGCCAGTTCGCCGGGAAGACTGGTCTACGAGCAGTACTTC.

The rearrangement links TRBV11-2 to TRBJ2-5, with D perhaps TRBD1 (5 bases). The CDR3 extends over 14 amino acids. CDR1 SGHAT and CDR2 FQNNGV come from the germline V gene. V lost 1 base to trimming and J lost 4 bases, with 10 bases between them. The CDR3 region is CASSLVSQGETQYF. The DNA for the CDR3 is TGTGCCAGCAGCTTAGTGTCCCAGGGAGAGACCCAGTACTTC.

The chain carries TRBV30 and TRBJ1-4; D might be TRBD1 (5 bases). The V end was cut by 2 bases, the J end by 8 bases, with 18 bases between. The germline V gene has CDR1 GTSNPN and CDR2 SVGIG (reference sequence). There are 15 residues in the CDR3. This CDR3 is CAWSCGRASREKLFF. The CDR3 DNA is TGTGCCTGGAGTTGCGGCAGGGCGTCTCGCGAAAAACTGTTTTTT. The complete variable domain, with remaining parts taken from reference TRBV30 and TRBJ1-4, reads SQTIHQWPATLVQPVGSPLSLECTVEGTSNPNLYWYRQAAGRGLQLLFYSVGIGQISSEVPQNLSASRPQDRQFILSSKKLLLSDSGFYLCAWSCGRASREKLFFGSGTQLSVL.

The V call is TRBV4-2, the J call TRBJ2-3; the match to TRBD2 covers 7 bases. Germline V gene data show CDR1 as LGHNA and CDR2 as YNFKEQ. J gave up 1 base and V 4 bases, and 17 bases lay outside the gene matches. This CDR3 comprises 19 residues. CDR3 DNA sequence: TGTGCCAGCAGCCTACAAGCCCGTCCAGCGGGAACGGGCACAGATACGCAGTATTTT. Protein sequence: CASSLQARPAGTGTDTQYF.

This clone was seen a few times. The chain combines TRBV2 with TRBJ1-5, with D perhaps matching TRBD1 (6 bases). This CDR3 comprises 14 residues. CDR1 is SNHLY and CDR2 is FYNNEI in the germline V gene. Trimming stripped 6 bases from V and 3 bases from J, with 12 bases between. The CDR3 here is CASRGQNLNQPQHF. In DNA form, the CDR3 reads TGTGCCAGCAGGGGACAAAACCTCAATCAGCCCCAGCATTTT.